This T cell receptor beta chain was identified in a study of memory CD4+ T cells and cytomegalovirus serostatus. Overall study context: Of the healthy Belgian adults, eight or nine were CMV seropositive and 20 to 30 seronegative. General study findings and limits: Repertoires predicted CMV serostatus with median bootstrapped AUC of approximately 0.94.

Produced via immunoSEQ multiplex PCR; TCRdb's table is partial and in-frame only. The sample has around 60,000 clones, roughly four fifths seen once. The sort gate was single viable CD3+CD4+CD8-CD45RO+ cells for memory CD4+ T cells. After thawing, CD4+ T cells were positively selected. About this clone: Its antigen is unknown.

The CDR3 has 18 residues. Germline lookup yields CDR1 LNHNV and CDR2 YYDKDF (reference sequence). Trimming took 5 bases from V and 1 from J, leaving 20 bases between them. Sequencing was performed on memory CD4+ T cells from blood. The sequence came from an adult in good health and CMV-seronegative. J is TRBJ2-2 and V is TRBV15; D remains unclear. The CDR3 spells CATSPRSLGLLNTGELFF. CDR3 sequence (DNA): TGTGCCACCAGCCCTCGGTCTTTGGGCCTATTGAACACCGGGGAGCTGTTTTTT.